The T cell receptor beta chain under discussion was sequenced for a study of chemoradiotherapy in HPV16-positive cancers. Profiled with immunoSEQ multiplex PCR; TCRdb holds only in-frame clones, not every one. The table shows 10,000 to 15,000 clones, with roughly 70% occurring only once. The CDR3 loop spans 16 amino acids. Unmatched junction bases numbered 3, after V lost 4 bases and J lost 0 bases. Germline CDR1 is SGDLS and CDR2 is YYNGEE. The receptor's source is a human donor with HPV-associated anogenital cancer. The rearrangement links TRBV9 to TRBJ2-2, with TRBD2 matching over 10 bases. Sampling was carried out from a patient who underwent chemoradiotherapy. The CDR3 bases are TGTGCCAGCAGCCCCGGACTAGCGGCGAACACCGGGGAGCTGTTTTTT. It yields the protein CASSPGLAANTGELFF.